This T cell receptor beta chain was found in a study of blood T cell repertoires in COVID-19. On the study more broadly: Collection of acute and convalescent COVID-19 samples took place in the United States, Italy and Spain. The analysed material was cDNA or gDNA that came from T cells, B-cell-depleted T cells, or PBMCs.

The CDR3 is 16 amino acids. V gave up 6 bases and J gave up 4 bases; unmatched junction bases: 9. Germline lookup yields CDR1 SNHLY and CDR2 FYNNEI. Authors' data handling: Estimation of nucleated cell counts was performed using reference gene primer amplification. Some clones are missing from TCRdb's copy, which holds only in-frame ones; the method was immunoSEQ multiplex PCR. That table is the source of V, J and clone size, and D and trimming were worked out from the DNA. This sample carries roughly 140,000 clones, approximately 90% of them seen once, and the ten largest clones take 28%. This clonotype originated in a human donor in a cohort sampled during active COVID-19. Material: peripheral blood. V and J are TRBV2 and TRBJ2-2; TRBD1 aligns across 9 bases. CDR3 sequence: CASRNTGGAGTGELFF. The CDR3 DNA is TGTGCCAGCAGAAATACAGGGGGCGCGGGCACCGGGGAGCTGTTTTTT.